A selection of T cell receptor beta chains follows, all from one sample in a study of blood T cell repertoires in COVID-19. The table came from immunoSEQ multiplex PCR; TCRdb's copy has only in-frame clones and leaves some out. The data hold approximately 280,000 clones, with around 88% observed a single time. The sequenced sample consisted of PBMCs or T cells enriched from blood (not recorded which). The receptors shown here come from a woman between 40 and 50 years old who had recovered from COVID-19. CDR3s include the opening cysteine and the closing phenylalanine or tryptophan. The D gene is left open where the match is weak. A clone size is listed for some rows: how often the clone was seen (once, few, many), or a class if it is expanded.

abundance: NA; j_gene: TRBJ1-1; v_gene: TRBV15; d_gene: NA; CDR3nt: TGTGCCACCAGCAGCGGGGGGGTTAGGAACACTGAAGCTTTCTTT; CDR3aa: CATSSGGVRNTEAFF
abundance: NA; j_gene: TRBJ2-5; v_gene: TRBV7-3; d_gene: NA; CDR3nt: TGTGCCAGCAGCTCCGGATCAGGAGAGACCCAGTACTTC; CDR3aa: CASSSGSGETQYF
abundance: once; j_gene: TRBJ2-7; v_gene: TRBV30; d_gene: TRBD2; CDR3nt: TGTGCCTGGAATCGACTAGCGGGAGAGTTCTACGAGCAGTACTTC; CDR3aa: CAWNRLAGEFYEQYF
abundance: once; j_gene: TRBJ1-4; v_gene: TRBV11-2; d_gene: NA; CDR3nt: TGTGCCTCCATACAGGACATTAGGGAAAAACTGTTTTTT; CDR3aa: CASIQDIREKLFF
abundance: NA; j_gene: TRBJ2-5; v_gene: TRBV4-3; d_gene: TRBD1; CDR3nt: TGCGCCAGCAGCCAAAGTAGGACAGGGGGCCCTCGCCAAGAGACCCAGTACTTC; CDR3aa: CASSQSRTGGPRQETQYF
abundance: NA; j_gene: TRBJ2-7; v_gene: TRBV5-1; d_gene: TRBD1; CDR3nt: TGCGCCAGCAGCACACAGGGGGACTACGAGCAGTACTTC; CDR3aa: CASSTQGDYEQYF
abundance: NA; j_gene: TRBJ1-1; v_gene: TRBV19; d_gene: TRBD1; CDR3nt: TGTGCCAGTAGTAAAATTCGGGGACAGACTGAAGCTTTCTTT; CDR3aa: CASSKIRGQTEAFF
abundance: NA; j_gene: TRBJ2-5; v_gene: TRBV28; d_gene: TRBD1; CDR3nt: TGTGCCAGCAGTGCTCACTGGGACAGGGAAGGAGAGACCCAGTACTTC; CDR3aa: CASSAHWDREGETQYF
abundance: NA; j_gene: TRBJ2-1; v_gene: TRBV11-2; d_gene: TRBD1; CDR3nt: TGTGCCAGCAGCCTCGACAGGGTGTACAATGAGCAGTTCTTC; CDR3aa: CASSLDRVYNEQFF
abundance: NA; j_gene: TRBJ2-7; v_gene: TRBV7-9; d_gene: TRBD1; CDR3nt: TGTGCCAGCAGCTTAGGACAGGGCTGGGTCGAGCAGTACTTC; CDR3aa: CASSLGQGWVEQYF
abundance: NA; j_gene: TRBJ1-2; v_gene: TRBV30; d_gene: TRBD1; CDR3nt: TGTGCCTGGAGAGGCTCAGGGGGCTTCGGCTACACCTTC; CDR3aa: CAWRGSGGFGYTF
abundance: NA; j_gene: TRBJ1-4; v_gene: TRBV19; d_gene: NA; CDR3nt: TGTGCCAGTAGTATTGGGAACCAGGGCCTTAATGAAAAACTGTTTTTT; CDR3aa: CASSIGNQGLNEKLFF
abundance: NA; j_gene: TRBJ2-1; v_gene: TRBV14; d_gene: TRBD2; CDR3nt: TGTGCCAGCAGCCAAGATATTCTAGCGGGAGTAGCCAATGAGCAGTTCTTC; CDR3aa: CASSQDILAGVANEQFF
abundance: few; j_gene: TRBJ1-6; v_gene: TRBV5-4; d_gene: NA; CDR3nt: TGTGCCAGCAGCTTCTCCCCTAGACAGACCGCACCCCTCCACTTT; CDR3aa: CASSFSPRQTAPLHF
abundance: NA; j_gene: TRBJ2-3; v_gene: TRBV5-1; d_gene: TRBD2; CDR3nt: TGCGCCAGCGGACTAGCGGGAGATTACACAGATACGCAGTATTTT; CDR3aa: CASGLAGDYTDTQYF
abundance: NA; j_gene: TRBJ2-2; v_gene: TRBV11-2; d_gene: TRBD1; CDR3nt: TGTGCCAGCAGCCCAGGGGGCACCGGGGAGCTGTTTTTT; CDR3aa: CASSPGGTGELFF
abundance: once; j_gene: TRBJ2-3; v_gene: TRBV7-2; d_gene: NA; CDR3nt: TGTGCCAGCAGCTTAGGGGGGCTAGGGTCGGGTCGGGCAGATACGCAGTATTTT; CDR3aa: CASSLGGLGSGRADTQYF